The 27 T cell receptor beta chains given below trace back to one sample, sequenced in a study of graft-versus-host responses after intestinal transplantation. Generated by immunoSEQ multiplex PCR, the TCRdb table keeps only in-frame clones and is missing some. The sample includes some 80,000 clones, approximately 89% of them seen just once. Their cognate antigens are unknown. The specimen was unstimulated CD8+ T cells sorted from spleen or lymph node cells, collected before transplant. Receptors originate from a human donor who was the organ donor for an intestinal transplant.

CDR3 sequence (DNA): TGTGCCAGCAGTTTATCAGGGGTCAAAAACATTCAGTACTTC. Translation: CASSLSGVKNIQYF. The V gene is TRBV27, the J gene TRBJ2-4, with a tentative D call TRBD1 (5 bases). The CDR3 runs to 14 residues. V was pared by 0 bases and J by 3 bases, with 6 bases between. Germline V gene sequence: CDR1 MNHEY, CDR2 SMNVEV (reference sequence).

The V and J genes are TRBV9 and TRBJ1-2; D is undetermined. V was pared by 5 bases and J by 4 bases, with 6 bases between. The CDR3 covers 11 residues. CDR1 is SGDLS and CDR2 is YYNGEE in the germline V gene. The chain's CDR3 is CASSWGYGYTF. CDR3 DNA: TGTGCCAGCAGTTGGGGCTATGGCTACACCTTC.

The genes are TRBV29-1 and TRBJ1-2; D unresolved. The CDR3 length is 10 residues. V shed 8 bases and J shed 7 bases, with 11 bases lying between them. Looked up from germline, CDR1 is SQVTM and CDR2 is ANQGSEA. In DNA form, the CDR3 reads TGCAGCTCTCTAGACCCTGGCTACACCTTC. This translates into CSSLDPGYTF.

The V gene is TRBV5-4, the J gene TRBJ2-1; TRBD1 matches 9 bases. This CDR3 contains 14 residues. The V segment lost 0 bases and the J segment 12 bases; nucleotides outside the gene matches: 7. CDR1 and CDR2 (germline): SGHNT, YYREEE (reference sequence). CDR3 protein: CASSLGTGDPVQFF. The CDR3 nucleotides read TGTGCCAGCAGCTTGGGGACAGGGGACCCGGTGCAGTTCTTC.

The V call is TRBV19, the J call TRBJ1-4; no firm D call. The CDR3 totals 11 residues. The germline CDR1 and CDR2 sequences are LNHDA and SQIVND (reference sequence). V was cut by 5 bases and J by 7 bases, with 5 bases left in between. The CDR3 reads CASSLGEKLFF. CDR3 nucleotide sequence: TGTGCCAGTAGTCTCGGTGAAAAACTGTTTTTT.

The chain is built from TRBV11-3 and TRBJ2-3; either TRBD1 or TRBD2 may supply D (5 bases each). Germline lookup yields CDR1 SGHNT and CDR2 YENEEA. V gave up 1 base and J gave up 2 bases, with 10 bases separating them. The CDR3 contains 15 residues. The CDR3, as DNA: TGTGCCAGCAGCTTAGGGGGGAGACACACAGATACGCAGTATTTT. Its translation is CASSLGGRHTDTQYF.

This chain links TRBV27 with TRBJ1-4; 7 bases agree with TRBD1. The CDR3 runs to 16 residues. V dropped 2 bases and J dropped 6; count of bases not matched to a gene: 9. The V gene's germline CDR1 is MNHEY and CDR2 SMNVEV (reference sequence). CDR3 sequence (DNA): TGTGCCAGCAGTTTAGCTCCAGGGGGTTCCCATGAAAAACTGTTTTTT. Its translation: CASSLAPGGSHEKLFF.

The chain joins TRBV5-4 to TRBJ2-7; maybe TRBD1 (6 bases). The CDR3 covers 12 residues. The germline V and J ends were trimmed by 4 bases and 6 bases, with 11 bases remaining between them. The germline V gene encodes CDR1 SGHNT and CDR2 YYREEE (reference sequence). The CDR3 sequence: CASSPGTSEQYF. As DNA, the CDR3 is TGTGCCAGCAGCCCAGGGACAAGCGAGCAGTACTTC. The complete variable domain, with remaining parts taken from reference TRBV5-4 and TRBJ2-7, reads ETGVTQSPTHLIKTRGQQVTLRCSSQSGHNTVSWYQQALGQGPQFIFQYYREEENGRGNFPPRFSGLQFPNYSSELNVNALELDDSALYLCASSPGTSEQYFGPGTRLTVT.

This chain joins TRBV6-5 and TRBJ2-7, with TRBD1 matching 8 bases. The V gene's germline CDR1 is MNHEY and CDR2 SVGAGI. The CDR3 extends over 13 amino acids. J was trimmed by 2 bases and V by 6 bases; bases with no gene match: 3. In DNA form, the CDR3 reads TGTGCCAGCAGCTGGGACAGGACCTACGAGCAGTACTTC. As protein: CASSWDRTYEQYF.

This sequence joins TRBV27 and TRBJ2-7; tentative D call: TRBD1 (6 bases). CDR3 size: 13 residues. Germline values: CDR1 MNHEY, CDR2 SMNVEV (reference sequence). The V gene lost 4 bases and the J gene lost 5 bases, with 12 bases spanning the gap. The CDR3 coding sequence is TGTGCCAGCAGTTATTCACAGGGCCACGAGCAGTACTTC. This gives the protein CASSYSQGHEQYF.

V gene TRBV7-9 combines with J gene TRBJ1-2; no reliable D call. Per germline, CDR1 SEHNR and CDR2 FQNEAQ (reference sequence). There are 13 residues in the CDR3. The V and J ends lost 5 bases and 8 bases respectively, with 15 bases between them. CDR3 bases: TGTGCCAGCAGCCCCACAAGGTCTCTGGGCTACACCTTC. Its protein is CASSPTRSLGYTF.

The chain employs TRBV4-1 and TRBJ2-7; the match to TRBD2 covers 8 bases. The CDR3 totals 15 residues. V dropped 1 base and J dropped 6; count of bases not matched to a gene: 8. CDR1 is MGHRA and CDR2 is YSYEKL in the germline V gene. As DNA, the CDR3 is TGCGCCAGCAGCCAAGGCGGGAGGATTAGCACCGAGCAGTACTTC. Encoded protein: CASSQGGRISTEQYF.

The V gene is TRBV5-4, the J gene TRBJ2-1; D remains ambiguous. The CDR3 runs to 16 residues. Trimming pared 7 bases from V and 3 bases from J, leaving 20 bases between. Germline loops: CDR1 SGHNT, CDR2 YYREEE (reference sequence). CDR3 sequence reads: CASAPDGIHLYNEQFF. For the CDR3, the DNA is TGTGCCAGCGCCCCTGATGGTATTCACCTCTACAATGAGCAGTTCTTC.

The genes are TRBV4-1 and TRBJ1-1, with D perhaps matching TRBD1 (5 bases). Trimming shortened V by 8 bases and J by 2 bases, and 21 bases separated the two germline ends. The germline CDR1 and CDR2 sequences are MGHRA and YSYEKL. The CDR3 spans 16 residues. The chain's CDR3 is CASRLGTGSGNTEAFF. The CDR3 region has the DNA TGCGCCAGCCGCTTAGGGACGGGCTCAGGCAACACTGAAGCTTTCTTT.

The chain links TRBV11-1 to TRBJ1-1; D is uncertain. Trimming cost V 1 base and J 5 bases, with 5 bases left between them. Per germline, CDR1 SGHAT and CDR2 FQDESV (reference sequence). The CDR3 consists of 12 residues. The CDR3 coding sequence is TGTGCCAGCAGCTTAGACCGGACTGAAGCTTTCTTT. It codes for CASSLDRTEAFF.

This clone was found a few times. As DNA, the CDR3 is TGTGCCAGCAGTTACTCGACAGGGCGGGAGAATTCACCCCTCCACTTT. This gives the protein CASSYSTGRENSPLHF. The chain joins TRBV6-5 to TRBJ1-6; 7 positions match TRBD1. V lost 0 bases and J lost 7; bases outside the gene matches: 6. The germline gives CDR1 MNHEY, CDR2 SVGAGI. CDR3 size: 16 residues.

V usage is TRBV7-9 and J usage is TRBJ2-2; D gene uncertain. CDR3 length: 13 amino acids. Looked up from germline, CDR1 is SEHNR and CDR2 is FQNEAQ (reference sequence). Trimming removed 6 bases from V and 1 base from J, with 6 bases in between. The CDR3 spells CASRGENTGELFF. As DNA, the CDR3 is TGTGCCAGCAGGGGCGAGAACACCGGGGAGCTGTTTTTT.

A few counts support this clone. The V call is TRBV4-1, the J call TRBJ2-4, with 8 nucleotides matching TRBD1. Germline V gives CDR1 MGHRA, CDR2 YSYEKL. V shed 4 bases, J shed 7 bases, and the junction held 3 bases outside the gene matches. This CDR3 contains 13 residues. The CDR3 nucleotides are TGCGCCAGCAGCCCCCGACAGGGGAACATTCAGTACTTC. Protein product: CASSPRQGNIQYF.

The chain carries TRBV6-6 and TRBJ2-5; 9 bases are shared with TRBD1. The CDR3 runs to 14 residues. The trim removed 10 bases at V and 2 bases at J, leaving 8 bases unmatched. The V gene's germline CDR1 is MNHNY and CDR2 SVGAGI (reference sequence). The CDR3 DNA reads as TGTGCCACCACGACAGGGGGTGGGCAAGAGACCCAGTACTTC. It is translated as CATTTGGGQETQYF.

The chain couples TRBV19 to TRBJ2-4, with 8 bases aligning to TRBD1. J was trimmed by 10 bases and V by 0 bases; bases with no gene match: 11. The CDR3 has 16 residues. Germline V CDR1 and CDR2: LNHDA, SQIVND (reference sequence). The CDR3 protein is CASSIDGTGGEVIQYF. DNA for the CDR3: TGTGCCAGTAGTATAGACGGGACAGGAGGAGAGGTTATTCAGTACTTC. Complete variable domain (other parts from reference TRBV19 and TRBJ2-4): DGGITQSPKYLFRKEGQNVTLSCEQNLNHDAMYWYRQDPGQGLRLIYYSQIVNDFQKGDIAEGYSVSREKKESFPLTVTSAQKNPTAFYLCASSIDGTGGEVIQYFGAGTRLSVL.

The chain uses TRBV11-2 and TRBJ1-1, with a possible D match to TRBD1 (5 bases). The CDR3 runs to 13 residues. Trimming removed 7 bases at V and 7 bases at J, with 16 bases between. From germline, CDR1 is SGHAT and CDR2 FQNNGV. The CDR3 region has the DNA TGTGCCAGCACCCCGGGGGTAGCGATTGAAGCTTTCTTT. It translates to CASTPGVAIEAFF.

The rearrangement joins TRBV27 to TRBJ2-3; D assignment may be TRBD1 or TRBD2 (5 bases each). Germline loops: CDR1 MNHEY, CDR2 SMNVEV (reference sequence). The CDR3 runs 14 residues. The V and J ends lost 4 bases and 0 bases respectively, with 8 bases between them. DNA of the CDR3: TGTGCCAGCAGTTCCGGGGACAGCACAGATACGCAGTATTTT. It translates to CASSSGDSTDTQYF.

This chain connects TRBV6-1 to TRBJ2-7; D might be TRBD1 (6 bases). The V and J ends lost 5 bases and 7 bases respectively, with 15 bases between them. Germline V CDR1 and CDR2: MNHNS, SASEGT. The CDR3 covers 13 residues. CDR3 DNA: TGTGCCAGCAGTCTTGACAGGTTCGGGGAGCAGTACTTC. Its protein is CASSLDRFGEQYF.

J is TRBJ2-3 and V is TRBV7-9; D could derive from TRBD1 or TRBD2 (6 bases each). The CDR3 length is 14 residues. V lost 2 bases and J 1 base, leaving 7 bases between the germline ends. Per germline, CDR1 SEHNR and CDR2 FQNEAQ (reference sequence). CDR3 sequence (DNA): TGTGCCAGCAGCTTACGGGGGCGCACAGATACGCAGTATTTT. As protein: CASSLRGRTDTQYF.

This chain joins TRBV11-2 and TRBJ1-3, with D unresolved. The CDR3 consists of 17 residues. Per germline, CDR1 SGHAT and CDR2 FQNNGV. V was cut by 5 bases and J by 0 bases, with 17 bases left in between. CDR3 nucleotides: TGTGCCAGCAGCCCCCTCCCCCCGTGGAGCTCTGGAAACACCATATATTTT. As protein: CASSPLPPWSSGNTIYF.

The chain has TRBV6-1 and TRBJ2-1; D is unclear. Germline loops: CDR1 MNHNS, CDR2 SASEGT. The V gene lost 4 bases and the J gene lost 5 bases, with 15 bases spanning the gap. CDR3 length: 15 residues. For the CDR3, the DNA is TGTGCCAGCAGTGCCCTTCGCCCAGCCCACAATGAGCAGTTCTTC. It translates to CASSALRPAHNEQFF.

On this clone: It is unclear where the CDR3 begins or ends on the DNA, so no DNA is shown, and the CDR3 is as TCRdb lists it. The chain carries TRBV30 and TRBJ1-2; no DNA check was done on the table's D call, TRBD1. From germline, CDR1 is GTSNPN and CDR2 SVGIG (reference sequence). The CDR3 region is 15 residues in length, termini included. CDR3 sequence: CASFGTGESSYGCTF.